This is a list of T cell receptor beta chains from one sample in a study of T cell responses to AZD1222 COVID-19 vaccine. Clones were sequenced by immunoSEQ multiplex PCR, and TCRdb holds only the in-frame ones, with some missing. The sample contains some 120,000 clones, 70% to 85% of which appear only once. The material was peripheral blood, obtained on day 0 of AZD1222 vaccination. These receptors all stem from an adult in good health. Each CDR3 is given with its conserved first and last residue. D genes are given only for firm matches. Part of the rows lack a size; the others show once, few, many or a class for expanded clones.

j_call v_call d_call clone_size cdr3_nt cdr3_aa
TRBJ1-2 TRBV30 TRBD1 . TGTGCCTGGAGTTATAAGGGGGCGAGGCATGGCTACACCTTC CAWSYKGARHGYTF
TRBJ2-5 TRBV11-3 TRBD2 . TGTGCCAGCAGCTTAGATGGGACTAGCAGCTCTCAAGAGACCCAGTACTTC CASSLDGTSSSQETQYF
TRBJ1-6 TRBV5-6 . . TGTGCCCGCAGCTTGGGGGGGGTTAATTCACCCCTCCACTTT CARSLGGVNSPLHF
TRBJ1-2 TRBV28 TRBD1 . TGTGCCAGCAGCCCGACCTCCTTACAGGGGGCGCGAGGCTACACCTTC CASSPTSLQGARGYTF
TRBJ1-2 TRBV7-3 TRBD1 once TGTGCCAGCAGCCTAACCGGACAGGGAGGGTATGGCTACACCTTC CASSLTGQGGYGYTF
TRBJ1-5 TRBV5-5 . once TGTGCCAGCAGCTTGCCGGGGACCAATCAGCCCCAGCATTTT CASSLPGTNQPQHF
TRBJ1-6 TRBV11-2 . . TGTGCCAGCAGCTTGACTTGGGCTTCACCCCTCCACTTT CASSLTWASPLHF
TRBJ1-1 TRBV6-5 . few TGTGCCAGCAGTTACTGGAAGGGAGGGACTGAAGCTTTCTTT CASSYWKGGTEAFF
TRBJ2-1 TRBV7-9 TRBD2 . TGTGCCAGCAGCCCTGAAGCGGGGCCATCCTACAATGAGCAGTTCTTC CASSPEAGPSYNEQFF
TRBJ2-1 TRBV29-1 . once TGCAGCGGCAACAGGGTCCCCTCCTACAATGAGCAGTTCTTC CSGNRVPSYNEQFF
TRBJ1-6 TRBV4-3 TRBD1 . TGCGCCAGCAGCCAAGATCCCTGGACAGGAAATTCACCCCTCCACTTT CASSQDPWTGNSPLHF
TRBJ2-6 TRBV27 . . TGTGCCAGCAGCTTACTGGTCTCTGGGGCCAACGTCCTGACTTTC CASSLLVSGANVLTF
TRBJ2-6 TRBV7-9 . once TGTGCCAGCAGCTCTGGCTCTGGGGCCAACGTCCTGACTTTC CASSSGSGANVLTF
TRBJ1-3 TRBV18 . . TGTGCCAGCTCACCCCAGGGGTTGGCTGGAAACACCATATATTTT CASSPQGLAGNTIYF
TRBJ2-7 TRBV6-5 . . TGTGCCAGCATACTAGAGGCGGGCCCCGACGAGCAGTACTTC CASILEAGPDEQYF
TRBJ1-5 TRBV6-5 TRBD1 . TGTGCCAGCATCGAGAGGGGGCCCGGTTATCAGCCCCAGCATTTT CASIERGPGYQPQHF
TRBJ2-1 TRBV15 . . TGTGCCACCAGCAGAGATGAGGGCAACGCGTACAATGAGCAGTTCTTC CATSRDEGNAYNEQFF
TRBJ1-1 TRBV6-2/TRBV6-3 . . TGTGCCAGCAGTTATGGGGGAAAGGTGAACACTGAAGCTTTCTTT CASSYGGKVNTEAFF
TRBJ1-1 TRBV9 . . TGTGCCAGCAGCGTCCGATGGGACGCTGAAGCTTTCTTT CASSVRWDAEAFF
TRBJ1-5 TRBV28 TRBD1 . TGTGCCAGCAGTTTCTCAGGGGGTGGGGATCAGCCCCAGCATTTT CASSFSGGGDQPQHF
TRBJ2-1 TRBV3-1/TRBV3-2 . . TGTGCCAGCAGCCCTTCCCTGGGGGGCCGCTACAATGAGCAGTTCTTC CASSPSLGGRYNEQFF
TRBJ1-5 TRBV6-5 . . TGTGCCAGCACCGAGACCCTGACACAGCCCCAGCATTTT CASTETLTQPQHF
TRBJ2-1 TRBV2 TRBD1 once TGTGCCAGCATCGCACAGGGGGCGCAGGGTGAGCAGTTCTTC CASIAQGAQGEQFF
TRBJ1-2 TRBV7-2 . . TGTGCCAGCAGCTCCCGGGACGCTATCCTATCGTATGGCTACACCTTC CASSSRDAILSYGYTF
TRBJ2-7 TRBV5-1 TRBD2 . TGCGCCAGCAGCTTTGGCGGGGGGGCGAAAGAGCAGTACTTC CASSFGGGAKEQYF
TRBJ2-1 TRBV29-1 . . TGCAGCGCCCTTGACGGTGAGCAGTTCTTC CSALDGEQFF
TRBJ1-1 TRBV6-5 . . TGTGCCAGCAGCCGGCGGGACACTGAAGCTTTCTTT CASSRRDTEAFF
TRBJ1-4 TRBV5-1 . . TGCGCCAGCAGCTTGGTGGGTGATGATGAAAAACTGTTTTTT CASSLVGDDEKLFF
TRBJ2-1 TRBV10-3 . . TGTGCCATCAGTGAGTCACTAATCGATGAGCAGTTCTTC CAISESLIDEQFF
TRBJ1-1 TRBV3-1/TRBV3-2 . once TGTGCCAGCAGCCAAGGGGCAGGGATGAACACTGAAGCTTTCTTT CASSQGAGMNTEAFF
TRBJ1-5 TRBV4-2 . once TGTGCCAGCAGCCCCCCAGGTAGCAATCAGCCCCAGCATTTT CASSPPGSNQPQHF
TRBJ2-3 TRBV6-4 . . TGTGCCAGCAGCGAAAGTGCGAGCACAGATACGCAGTATTTT CASSESASTDTQYF
TRBJ1-3 TRBV6-5 TRBD1 . TGTGCCAGCAGGCTCCGGGACAGTGGAAACACCATATATTTT CASRLRDSGNTIYF
TRBJ2-1 TRBV24-1 TRBD1 few TGTGCCACCAGGGAGACAGGGGAGGTGGATGAGCAGTTCTTC CATRETGEVDEQFF
TRBJ1-2 TRBV20-1 . once TGCAGTGCTAGACTCCAGAGGGGCTACACCTTC CSARLQRGYTF
TRBJ2-7 TRBV21-1 . . TGTGCCAGCCCGGCTACCTACGAGCAGTACTTC CASPATYEQYF
TRBJ2-3 TRBV27 . . TGTGCCAGCAGTTTTCTGGGTCCCCTCACAGATACGCAGTATTTT CASSFLGPLTDTQYF
TRBJ1-2 TRBV28 . once TGTGCCAGCAGCCCTGAACGGGGGGGCTACACCTTC CASSPERGGYTF
TRBJ1-2 TRBV6-1 . . TGTGCCAGCAGTGAATATAGGGGTGATGGCTACACCTTC CASSEYRGDGYTF
TRBJ2-3 TRBV12-3/TRBV12-4 . . TGTGCCAGCAGTTTAAATGGGGATACGCAGTATTTT CASSLNGDTQYF
TRBJ1-1 TRBV9 . . TGTGCCAGCAGCGTAGCACCCCAGTCTGAAGCTTTCTTT CASSVAPQSEAFF
TRBJ2-1 TRBV11-2 . . TGTGCCAGCAGCTTGGGTGAGCAGTTCTTC CASSLGEQFF
TRBJ2-5 TRBV9 . . TGTGCCAGCAGCGTAGAAGACAGAGAACTAAAAGAGACCCAGTACTTC CASSVEDRELKETQYF
TRBJ1-1 TRBV18 TRBD1 . TGTGCCAGCTCACCACTGGGACAGGGTGAAGCTTTCTTT CASSPLGQGEAFF
TRBJ2-7 TRBV5-4 . . TGTGCCAGCAGCTTCTATCGGCAGATCGACGAGCAGTACTTC CASSFYRQIDEQYF
TRBJ2-5 TRBV28 TRBD2 . TGTGCCAGCAGTTCTAGCGGGGAAGAGACCCAGTACTTC CASSSSGEETQYF
TRBJ1-2 TRBV10-1 . few TGCGCCAGCAGTGAACGGGTCCGAGGCTACACCTTC CASSERVRGYTF